This TCR beta chain was sequenced for a study of T cell changes during pregnancy in multiple sclerosis. Assay used: immunoSEQ multiplex PCR; TCRdb lists only in-frame clones, some missing. The repertoire holds approximately 73,000 clones, approximately 94% seen once, with 0.2% to 0.25% in the top ten. This clone was seen a handful of times. The CDR3 runs to 14 residues. Trimming cost V 4 bases and J 3 bases, with 14 bases left between them. Germline CDR1 SGHKS, CDR2 YYEKEE (reference sequence). The TCR was taken from a female donor with multiple sclerosis, enrolled in a pregnancy study. The gene calls are TRBV5-5 and TRBJ2-7; possible D gene TRBD1, 6 bases. Sequenced material: CD4+ T cells from peripheral blood mononuclear cells, taken before pregnancy. CDR3 region: CASSLRDTNYEQYF. CDR3 in DNA: TGTGCCAGCAGCCTCCGGGACACTAACTACGAGCAGTACTTC.